This record covers a single T cell receptor (beta chain). The antigen remains unidentified. In the PCR, 60 Vbeta and 13 Jbeta primers were used. Sequenced by immunoSEQ multiplex PCR; TCRdb stores in-frame clones only, minus some. The data contain just over 150,000 clones, roughly 81% of them singletons. This sample was taken from a study of cytomegalovirus exposure and HLA in healthy donors. Study observations and caveats: In a later analysis, V- and J-gene trimming of beta chains associated with a DCLRE1C missense variant, replicated independently. Sequences of the TCR beta chain were said to predict the HLA-A and HLA-B alleles of most subjects accurately.

The sequence came from a woman aged 18 to 35 in good health and CMV-seronegative. Input material: PBMCs.

The CDR3 region has the DNA TGTGCCAGCAGCTTAAGTCCAGGCCCCTACAATGAGCAGTTCTTC. Amino acids: CASSLSPGPYNEQFF. The rearrangement uses TRBV7-2 and TRBJ2-1; no clear D. Trimming shortened V by 2 bases and J by 2 bases, and 10 bases separated the two germline ends. Germline values: CDR1 SGHTA, CDR2 FQGNSA. The CDR3 sequence is 15 residues long.